The 28 T cell receptor beta chains below were found in one sample sequenced in a study of T cells after yellow fever vaccination. One entry per CDR3 protein, called by TCRdb with MiXCR from the 5' RACE reads. The repertoire holds approximately 250,000 distinct CDR3 sequences, with around 4.9% as singletons. Specimen: CD4+ T cells sorted from PBMCs, collected on the day of the yellow fever booster vaccination. Receptor source: a man younger than 30 who received the YFV17D yellow fever vaccine.

This clonotype was observed a handful of times. The CDR3 region has the DNA TGTGCCAGCAGTCGGACAGATCATAACTATGGCTACACCTTC. Translating gives CASSRTDHNYGYTF. The chain carries TRBV6-5 and TRBJ1-2, with D possibly matching TRBD1 (6 bases). CDR1 and CDR2 from the germline V gene are MNHEY and SVGAGI. Deletions cut 5 bases from V and 1 base from J, with 11 bases between. This CDR3 comprises 14 residues.

This clonotype occurred a few times. This chain links TRBV7-3 with TRBJ1-1; TRBD1 might be the D (5 bases). Trimming took off 4 bases at V and 8 bases at J, with 14 bases between the two ends. CDR3 size: 13 residues. Germline V CDR1 and CDR2: SGHTA, FQGTGA. The CDR3 nucleotides are TGTGCCAGCAGCTCCCGCCCCGAGGGGGAAGCTTTCTTT. Encoded protein: CASSSRPEGEAFF.

This clonotype was observed at least ten times. The CDR3 bases are TGCAGTACCCCCGGGACAGAAAACAATGAGCAGTTCTTC. Its protein product is CSTPGTENNEQFF. The V call is TRBV20-1, the J call TRBJ2-1, with 7 positions matching TRBD1. The CDR3 covers 13 residues. The germline gives CDR1 DFQATT, CDR2 SNEGSKA (reference sequence). J was trimmed by 5 bases and V by 8 bases; bases with no gene match: 9.

Concerning this clonotype itself: Given a much more abundant clone one base away, this may be a read error. The gene calls are TRBV2 and TRBJ2-1; 9 positions match TRBD2. The CDR3 length is 14 residues. Germline CDR1 is SNHLY and CDR2 is FYNNEI. CDR3 loop: CASRELAGYYEQFF. The CDR3 DNA reads as TGTGCCAGCAGAGAACTAGCGGGCTACTATGAGCAGTTCTTC.

This clonotype was observed a few times. The chain carries TRBV7-8 and TRBJ2-1, with D perhaps TRBD2 (6 bases). The CDR3 is 14 residues long. Trimming left V 5 bases short and J 5 bases short, with 13 bases between. Germline lookup yields CDR1 SGHVS and CDR2 FQNEAQ. DNA for the CDR3: TGTGCCAGCAGCAACCGGGACTTTGACAATGAGCAGTTCTTC. It is translated as CASSNRDFDNEQFF.

This chain uses TRBV12-3 or TRBV12-4 with TRBJ2-2; TRBD2 aligns across 15 bases. V gave up 5 bases and J gave up 7 bases; unmatched junction bases: 20. This CDR3 comprises 21 residues. The CDR3 loop is CASSRGLAGGLRPLENGELFF. In DNA form, the CDR3 reads TGTGCCAGCAGTCGAGGACTAGCGGGGGGGCTTCGGCCTCTCGAGAACGGGGAGCTGTTTTTT.

This clonotype has only a few counts. The chain combines TRBV3-1 with TRBJ2-7, with D unclear. CDR1 is LGHDT and CDR2 is YNNKEL in the germline V gene (reference sequence). This CDR3 spans 14 amino acids. Trimming took 1 base from V and 2 from J, leaving 9 bases between them. CDR3 sequence: CASSQVLVPYEQYF. The CDR3 bases are TGTGCCAGCAGCCAAGTCTTAGTCCCCTACGAGCAGTACTTC.

This clonotype was detected only a few times. The chain combines TRBV5-8 with TRBJ2-7, with D possibly matching TRBD2 (5 bases). Germline V CDR1 and CDR2: SGHTS, YDEGEE. The CDR3 has 14 residues. Trimming took 5 bases from V and 6 from J, leaving 18 bases between them. In DNA form, the CDR3 reads TGTGCCAGCAGGAGAGGACGAGGACGGGGCGAGCAGTACGTC. It encodes CASRRGRGRGEQYV.

This clonotype has ten or more counts. V usage is TRBV5-1 and J usage is TRBJ2-7, with 11 bases aligning to TRBD1. The CDR3 contains 15 residues. CDR1 is SGHRS and CDR2 is YFSETQ in the germline V gene. With V trimmed by 2 bases and J by 2 bases, 3 bases remained unmatched. The CDR3 loop reads CASSLGTGGAYEQYV. The CDR3 DNA reads TGCGCCAGCAGCTTAGGGACAGGGGGAGCCTACGAGCAGTACGTC.

There are a few counts of this clonotype. The chain recombines TRBV4-3 with TRBJ2-3; D not resolved. The CDR3 is made up of 13 amino acids. Germline lookup yields CDR1 LGHNA and CDR2 YSLEER. V shed 0 bases and J shed 7 bases, with 8 bases lying between them. The DNA of the CDR3 is TGCGCCAGCAGCCAAGATCAAAGGCATACGCAGTATTTT. Encoded protein: CASSQDQRHTQYF.

This clonotype was counted many times. V gene TRBV6-5 combines with J gene TRBJ1-5, with 8 positions matching TRBD1. After removal of 6 bases from V and 1 base from J, the junction contained 5 bases not matched to a gene. This CDR3 has 15 amino acids. Germline CDR1 and CDR2: MNHEY and SVGAGI. The CDR3 loop reads CASRRDRKSNQPQHF. CDR3 in DNA: TGTGCCAGCAGACGGGACAGGAAAAGCAATCAGCCCCAGCATTTT.

V is TRBV7-2 and J is TRBJ2-2; D uncertain. V lost 6 bases to trimming and J lost 3 bases, with 14 bases between them. Germline V gives CDR1 SGHTA, CDR2 FQGNSA. This CDR3 contains 15 residues. The DNA of the CDR3 is TGTGCCAGCAGACCCGTGGGGTATCACACCGGGGAGCTGTTTTTT. Protein: CASRPVGYHTGELFF.

In its sample, this clonotype was seen many times. This chain joins TRBV29-1 and TRBJ2-1; D assignment may be TRBD1 or TRBD2 (5 bases each). V was clipped by 5 bases and J by 9 bases, with 11 bases between them. Germline loops: CDR1 SQVTM, CDR2 ANQGSEA. The CDR3 sequence is 11 residues long. CDR3 in amino acids: CSVRGDSEQFF. The CDR3 DNA follows: TGCAGCGTTCGAGGGGATTCTGAGCAGTTCTTC.

There are a few counts of this clonotype. The rearrangement joins TRBV5-1 to TRBJ2-1; D might be TRBD1 (6 bases). The CDR3 extends over 14 amino acids. The ends were cut back, 4 bases at V and 10 bases at J, with 18 bases in the middle. Germline V gives CDR1 SGHRS, CDR2 YFSETQ. The CDR3 loop reads CASSTGQAIWEQFF. The CDR3 DNA sequence: TGCGCCAGCAGCACGGGACAAGCGATCTGGGAGCAGTTCTTC.

This clonotype was detected many times. The rearrangement joins TRBV7-8 to TRBJ2-3, with 7 bases matching TRBD2. Germline trimming cut 5 bases from V and 2 bases from J; bases unmatched to any gene: 10. The CDR3 contains 16 residues. CDR1 SGHVS and CDR2 FQNEAQ come from the germline V gene. CDR3 amino acids: CASSPTGDYFTDTQYF. The CDR3 nucleotides read TGTGCCAGCAGCCCCACGGGGGACTACTTCACAGATACGCAGTATTTT. The full variable domain, with the rest looked up from reference TRBV7-8 and TRBJ2-3, is GAGVSQSPRYKVAKRGQDVALRCDPISGHVSLFWYQQALGQGPEFLTYFQNEAQLDKSGLPSDRFFAERPEGSVSTLKIQRTQQEDSAVYLCASSPTGDYFTDTQYFGPGTRLTVL.

The chain joins TRBV14 to TRBJ2-7; 9 bases line up with TRBD1. Germline trimming cut 1 base from V and 0 bases from J; bases unmatched to any gene: 7. The length of the CDR3 is 17 residues. Germline CDR1 SGHDN, CDR2 FVKESK. This CDR3 is CASSQGETGGFSYEQYV. The DNA for the CDR3 is TGTGCCAGCAGCCAAGGAGAGACAGGGGGATTCTCCTACGAGCAGTACGTC.

This clonotype was observed many times. J is TRBJ2-2 and V is TRBV11-2; D gene ambiguous. Looked up from germline, CDR1 is SGHAT and CDR2 is FQNNGV. The V end was cut by 5 bases, the J end by 0 bases, with 13 bases between. The length of the CDR3 is 16 residues. The CDR3 bases are TGTGCCAGCAGCCCCCGGTGGTCTTCGAACACCGGGGAGCTGTTTTTT. It yields the protein CASSPRWSSNTGELFF.

This clonotype was seen at least ten times. The V and J genes are TRBV5-1 and TRBJ2-7; tentatively, D is TRBD1 or TRBD2 (5 bases each). V was shortened by 2 bases and J by 2 bases, with 20 bases between the two germline ends. The CDR3 consists of 17 residues. Per germline, CDR1 SGHRS and CDR2 YFSETQ. The CDR3 loop reads CASSFRESGLGAYEQYF. CDR3 sequence (DNA): TGCGCCAGCAGCTTCAGGGAGAGCGGTTTAGGGGCCTACGAGCAGTACTTC.

The gene calls are TRBV7-3 and TRBJ2-3; the D gene could be TRBD1 or TRBD2 (5 bases each). Germline CDR1 reads SGHTA; CDR2 reads FQGTGA. This CDR3 contains 12 residues. V was shortened by 8 bases and J by 4 bases, with 10 bases between the two germline ends. The CDR3 DNA follows: TGTGCCAGCGCCCCGGGGCCAGATACGCAGTATTTT. Amino acid sequence: CASAPGPDTQYF.

This clonotype was recorded a few times. This chain joins TRBV30 and TRBJ1-1; no clear D. The V gene lost 2 bases and the J gene lost 10 bases, with 11 bases spanning the gap. The germline V gene has CDR1 GTSNPN and CDR2 SVGIG (reference sequence). The CDR3 is 11 amino acids. The CDR3 spells CAWSLTATAFF. CDR3 coding DNA: TGTGCCTGGAGTCTCACGGCGACAGCTTTCTTT.

Many counts were recorded for this clonotype. The chain has TRBV4-3 and TRBJ2-1, with TRBD2 identical over 7 bases. The CDR3 runs to 16 residues. With V trimmed by 2 bases and J by 10 bases, 14 bases remained unmatched. Germline loops: CDR1 LGHNA, CDR2 YSLEER. CDR3 region: CASSQLAGRGFGEQFF. CDR3 nucleotides: TGCGCCAGCAGCCAACTCGCAGGGAGGGGATTTGGGGAGCAGTTCTTC.

This clonotype has at least ten counts. The rearrangement uses TRBV7-9 and TRBJ2-2; 7 bases line up with TRBD2. The CDR3 has 16 residues. CDR1 and CDR2 from the germline V gene are SEHNR and FQNEAQ (reference sequence). With V trimmed by 5 bases and J by 8 bases, 14 bases remained unmatched. The CDR3 loop is CASSVVGDPSGGELFF. CDR3 in DNA: TGTGCCAGCAGCGTTGTCGGAGACCCTAGCGGTGGGGAGCTGTTTTTT.

This clonotype was counted many times. The CDR3 region is CASSFYEADTQYF. The CDR3 nucleotides read TGCGCCAGCAGCTTCTACGAAGCAGATACGCAGTATTTT. This chain uses TRBV5-1 with TRBJ2-3; D unclear. Germline CDR1 SGHRS, CDR2 YFSETQ. V was pared by 2 bases and J by 4 bases, with 8 bases between. The CDR3 sequence is 13 residues long.

The V gene is TRBV4-3, the J gene TRBJ1-4; a possible D gene is TRBD1 (5 bases). Germline values: CDR1 LGHNA, CDR2 YSLEER. This CDR3 has 13 amino acids. V shed 2 bases and J shed 8 bases, with 9 bases lying between them. CDR3 coding DNA: TGCGCCAGCAGCCAAAAACGGGGGGAAAAACTGTTTTTT. It codes for CASSQKRGEKLFF.

Ten or more counts support this clonotype. This sequence joins TRBV4-3 and TRBJ2-3; possible D gene TRBD2, 6 bases. The V gene's germline CDR1 is LGHNA and CDR2 YSLEER. The V and J ends lost 0 bases and 3 bases respectively, with 10 bases between them. This CDR3 has 15 amino acids. CDR3 in amino acids: CASSQDPGTTDTQYF. CDR3 sequence (DNA): TGCGCCAGCAGCCAAGACCCAGGGACTACAGATACGCAGTATTTT.

J is TRBJ1-2 and V is TRBV4-2; tentatively, D is TRBD1 (5 bases). The CDR3 totals 13 residues. Germline V gene lookup returns CDR1 LGHNA and CDR2 YNFKEQ. V lost 1 base, J lost 7 bases, and 10 bases lay in between. The CDR3: CASSQGQGAGYTF. CDR3 DNA: TGTGCCAGCAGCCAAGGGCAGGGAGCTGGCTACACCTTC.

There are many counts of this clonotype. The chain recombines TRBV5-1 with TRBJ2-1; maybe TRBD2 (7 bases). V lost 7 bases to trimming and J lost 2 bases, with 13 bases between them. This CDR3 region has 14 residues. Germline loops: CDR1 SGHRS, CDR2 YFSETQ. CDR3: CASSGGGAYNEQFF. As DNA, the CDR3 is TGCGCCAGCTCTGGGGGGGGCGCCTACAATGAGCAGTTCTTC.

In regard to this clonotype: A clone one base away is much larger, so this may be a read error. DNA of the CDR3: TGCAGTGCTAGTAAAGCGTCCGGGGCATTTGACGGCTACACCTTC. Protein product: CSASKASGAFDGYTF. The rearrangement joins TRBV20-1 to TRBJ1-2; a weak D match, TRBD1 (5 bases). V was pared by 3 bases and J by 8 bases, with 22 bases between. Per the germline V gene, CDR1 is DFQATT and CDR2 is SNEGSKA (reference sequence). This CDR3 has 15 amino acids.